The present TCR beta chain was sequenced within a study of cytomegalovirus exposure and HLA in healthy donors. PCR used 60 Vbeta primers and 13 Jbeta primers. Libraries were prepared by immunoSEQ multiplex PCR; TCRdb keeps only in-frame clonotypes and omits some of them. The data show over 65,000 clones, roughly four fifths seen once. The germline V gene encodes CDR1 KGHSH and CDR2 LQKENI. Trimming removed 4 bases from V and 0 bases from J, with 10 bases in between. This CDR3 contains 16 residues. The TCR originated in a human donor in good health. V gene TRBV18 combines with J gene TRBJ1-6; D possibly corresponds to TRBD1 (5 bases). Source material: PBMCs. CDR3: CASSLQASSYNSPLHF. CDR3 coding DNA: TGTGCCAGCTCACTACAGGCGAGCTCCTATAATTCACCCCTCCACTTT.